Sequencing of this TCR beta chain was carried out in a study of shared clonotypes between healthy human individuals. Study outcomes and limitations: Estimated richness was generally greater in naive than memory subsets.

This clone was seen once. The antigen remains undetermined. The ends lost 4 bases at V and 5 bases at J; junction bases unmatched: 7. Germline loops: CDR1 MNHEY, CDR2 SMNVEV (reference sequence). The CDR3 spans 14 residues. CD8 cells regarded as naive lacked CD45RO, were positively chosen for CCR7, and omitted terminally differentiated effector memory CD45RA+ cells. The donor population consisted of healthy HIV-negative adults with no recent acute infections or vaccinations. TCRdb's table, derived via immunoSEQ multiplex PCR, lists solely in-frame clones and lacks some. The sample includes about 800,000 clones, around 96% of them seen just once.

The rearrangement links TRBV27 to TRBJ2-5; TRBD2 matches at 7 bases. The sequence was obtained from a man aged 25 to 40 in good health. The sequencing sample was made of naive CD8+ T cells sorted from blood. Here the CDR3 DNA reads TGTGCCAGCAGTTGGGGAGGGGATGGGGAGACCCAGTACTTC. This sequence encodes CASSWGGDGETQYF.